These 9 T cell receptor beta chains share one sample of origin, sequenced in a study of spatial heterogeneity in lung cancer. One entry per CDR3 protein results from TCRdb running MiXCR on the 5' RACE reads. Of about 95,000 distinct CDR3 sequences listed, around 10% were seen once; the top ten hold about 7%. Noted time point: sample taken at primary tumor resection. From tumor, nontumor lung or frozen PBMC, whole RNA was taken unsorted for sequencing. Sample: PBMCs, taken at surgery. The receptors here all came from a male donor with early-stage non-small cell lung cancer.

This clonotype has only a few counts. The rearrangement links TRBV6-5 to TRBJ2-2, with TRBD2 matching 13 bases. Germline CDR1 and CDR2: MNHEY and SVGAGI. J lost 6 bases, V lost 2 bases, and 6 bases had no gene match. The CDR3 is 17 amino acids. CDR3 coding DNA: TGTGCCAGCAGTTACCCCACTAGCGGGGGGGCGTCCGGGGAGCTGTTTTTT. This codes for CASSYPTSGGASGELFF.

This clonotype has at least ten counts. The chain couples TRBV30 to TRBJ2-7, with TRBD2 as a possible D gene (6 bases). The CDR3 consists of 11 residues. The germline V gene encodes CDR1 GTSNPN and CDR2 SVGIG (reference sequence). Trimming removed 6 bases from V and 11 bases from J, with 17 bases in between. This CDR3 reads CACQVGGVEYF. For the CDR3, the DNA is TGTGCCTGCCAGGTGGGGGGAGTGGAGTACTTC.

Many counts were recorded for this clonotype. CDR3 sequence reads: CSARGAGGGDTQYF. For the CDR3, the DNA is TGCAGTGCTAGAGGAGCGGGGGGAGGAGATACGCAGTATTTT. This chain joins TRBV20-1 and TRBJ2-3; 9 nucleotides match TRBD2. With V trimmed by 1 base and J by 5 bases, 4 bases remained unmatched. Looked up from germline, CDR1 is DFQATT and CDR2 is SNEGSKA (reference sequence). The CDR3 has 14 amino acids.

V and J are TRBV5-1 and TRBJ1-2; D call uncertain. Germline CDR1 reads SGHRS; CDR2 reads YFSETQ. With 2 bases removed from V and 6 bases from J, the gap between germline ends came to 11 bases. The CDR3 length is 13 residues. CDR3 bases: TGCGCCAGCAGCTTAACAGATGGTAATGGCTACACCTTC. Protein sequence: CASSLTDGNGYTF. Complete variable domain (other parts from reference TRBV5-1 and TRBJ1-2): KAGVTQTPRYLIKTRGQQVTLSCSPISGHRSVSWYQQTPGQGLQFLFEYFSETQRNKGNFPGRFSGRQFSNSRSEMNVSTLELGDSALYLCASSLTDGNGYTFGSGTRLTVV.

The chain has TRBV10-3 and TRBJ2-3, with TRBD2 identical over 7 bases. CDR1 ENHRY and CDR2 SYGVKD come from the germline V gene. V lost 6 bases, J lost 0 bases, and 3 bases stayed unmatched. The CDR3 is 14 residues long. The CDR3 DNA sequence: TGTGCCATCAGGACTAGCAGTAGCACAGATACGCAGTATTTT. Translated, it gives CAIRTSSSTDTQYF.

This clonotype was observed many times. This chain joins TRBV28 and TRBJ2-1, with 8 bases aligning to TRBD2. Unmatched junction bases numbered 11, after V lost 2 bases and J lost 2 bases. The length of the CDR3 is 18 residues. Germline V gives CDR1 MDHEN, CDR2 SYDVKM. The CDR3 is CASSLRAFQAGAYNEQFF. Here the CDR3 DNA reads TGTGCCAGCAGTTTACGCGCCTTTCAAGCGGGAGCCTACAATGAGCAGTTCTTC. The full variable domain, completed using reference TRBV28 and TRBJ2-1, is DVKVTQSSRYLVKRTGEKVFLECVQDMDHENMFWYRQDPGLGLRLIYFSYDVKMKEKGDIPEGYSVSREKKERFSLILESASTNQTSMYLCASSLRAFQAGAYNEQFFGPGTRLTVL.

This clonotype occurred many times. The V call is TRBV5-5, the J call TRBJ2-3, with a tentative D call TRBD2 (6 bases). This CDR3 is 14 amino acids long. Germline assignment: CDR1 SGHKS and CDR2 YYEKEE (reference sequence). Trimming left V 1 base short and J 2 bases short, with 8 bases between. The CDR3 protein is CASSLTSFTDTQYF. The CDR3 DNA follows: TGTGCCAGCAGCTTGACTAGCTTCACAGATACGCAGTATTTT.

This clonotype was detected a few times. The chain recombines TRBV29-1 with TRBJ2-5, with D perhaps given as TRBD1 or TRBD2 (5 bases each). Per germline, CDR1 SQVTM and CDR2 ANQGSEA. Trimming pared 7 bases from V and 7 bases from J, leaving 22 bases between. The length of the CDR3 is 14 residues. The CDR3 here is CSARDQVLGRTQYF. For the CDR3, the DNA is TGCAGCGCCCGGGACCAAGTATTGGGTCGGACCCAGTACTTC.

The chain combines TRBV28 with TRBJ1-6; 7 nucleotides align to TRBD1. CDR1 is MDHEN and CDR2 is SYDVKM in the germline V gene. V gave up 6 bases and J gave up 7 bases; unmatched junction bases: 9. CDR3 length equals 15 residues. Here the CDR3 reads CASSRTGEGNSPLHF. The CDR3, as DNA: TGTGCCAGCAGCAGGACAGGCGAAGGGAATTCACCCCTCCACTTT.